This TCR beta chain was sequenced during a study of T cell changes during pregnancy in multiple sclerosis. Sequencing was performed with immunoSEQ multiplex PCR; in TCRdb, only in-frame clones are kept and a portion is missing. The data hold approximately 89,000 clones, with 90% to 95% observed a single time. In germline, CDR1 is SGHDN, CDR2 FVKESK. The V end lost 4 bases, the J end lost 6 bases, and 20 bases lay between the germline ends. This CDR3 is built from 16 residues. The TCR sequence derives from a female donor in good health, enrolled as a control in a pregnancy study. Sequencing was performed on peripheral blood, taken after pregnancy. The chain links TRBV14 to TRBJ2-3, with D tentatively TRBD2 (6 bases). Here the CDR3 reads CASSRNLALMGDTQYF. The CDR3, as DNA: TGTGCCAGCAGCCGCAATCTAGCGCTAATGGGGGATACGCAGTATTTT.